In this sample, the clone carrying this T cell receptor beta chain turned up a few times. The antigen is undetermined. TCRdb recomputed calls from the 5' RACE reads with MiXCR, one row per CDR3 protein. The sample yields fewer than 130,000 distinct CDR3 sequences, roughly 12% seen once. The sample comes from a study of early T cells in non-severe SARS-CoV-2 infection. Study results and caveats: Clonotype matching in VDJdb favored anti-spike CD8 responses and did not capture private and CD4 specificities.

This TCR derives from an adult who was a healthcare worker with PCR-confirmed SARS-CoV-2 infection or an uninfected control (not recorded which). Specimen: whole blood, collected at baseline.

CDR3 sequence: CASSAVRPNEQYF. Written as DNA, the CDR3 is TGTGCCAGCAGCGCGGTCCGCCCCAACGAGCAGTACTTC. The chain couples TRBV11-2 to TRBJ2-7; D gene ambiguous. CDR1 is SGHAT and CDR2 is FQNNGV in the germline V gene. Trimming pared 5 bases from V and 5 bases from J, leaving 13 bases between. This CDR3 contains 13 residues. Looking up the rest from reference TRBV11-2 and TRBJ2-7 gives the full variable domain: EAGVAQSPRYKIIEKRQSVAFWCNPISGHATLYWYQQILGQGPKLLIQFQNNGVVDDSQLPKDRFSAERLKGVDSTLKIQPAKLEDSAVYLCASSAVRPNEQYFGPGTRLTVT.